A few counts support the clone carrying this T cell receptor (beta chain). The CDR3 loop spans 13 amino acids. Germline assignment: CDR1 MGHRA and CDR2 YSYEKL. Deletions cut 4 bases from V and 13 bases from J, with 14 bases between. This sample stems from a study of blood T cell repertoires in COVID-19. Study-wide background: PBMCs, B-cell-depleted T cells, or T cells provided the cDNA or gDNA that made up the material.

Clones were read by immunoSEQ multiplex PCR, and TCRdb kept only the in-frame ones, dropping some. This sample has roughly 120,000 clones, with 85% to 90% found just once. Material: peripheral blood. This clonotype was sampled from a man between 65 and 79 years old who had recovered from COVID-19. The rearrangement links TRBV4-1 to TRBJ1-6, with D hard to call. As DNA, the CDR3 is TGCGCCAGCAGCCCGGGTAGTTTGGCGCCCCTCCACTTT. This encodes CASSPGSLAPLHF.